This TCR beta chain was sequenced during a study of T cells in localized non-small cell lung cancer. Germline CDR1 reads SGHNT; CDR2 reads YYREEE (reference sequence). The CDR3 is 13 residues long. The V end was cut by 5 bases, the J end by 3 bases, with 9 bases between. Overall study findings and caveats: Measurement of T cell clonality placed uninvolved adjacent lung highest, above the level in tumor. Those with higher blood T cell density had longer overall survival. Sequencing, confined to only one tumor region, leaves heterogeneity possible. Appearance in adjacent lung was seen for a median around 58 of the top 100 tumor clones.

Measured with immunoSEQ multiplex PCR; TCRdb has only the in-frame clones, and not every one. The data hold nearly 15,000 clones, with about 85% observed a single time. Concerning this clone: Its matching antigen is unknown.

The origin of this receptor is a woman aged 35 to 70 with stage I lung adenocarcinoma. The chain recombines TRBV5-4 with TRBJ2-4, with a tentative D call TRBD2 (6 bases). This sample comprised peripheral blood, obtained before any cancer treatment. The CDR3 sequence is CASRREDKNIQYF. CDR3 in DNA: TGTGCCAGCAGAAGGGAGGACAAAAACATTCAGTACTTC.